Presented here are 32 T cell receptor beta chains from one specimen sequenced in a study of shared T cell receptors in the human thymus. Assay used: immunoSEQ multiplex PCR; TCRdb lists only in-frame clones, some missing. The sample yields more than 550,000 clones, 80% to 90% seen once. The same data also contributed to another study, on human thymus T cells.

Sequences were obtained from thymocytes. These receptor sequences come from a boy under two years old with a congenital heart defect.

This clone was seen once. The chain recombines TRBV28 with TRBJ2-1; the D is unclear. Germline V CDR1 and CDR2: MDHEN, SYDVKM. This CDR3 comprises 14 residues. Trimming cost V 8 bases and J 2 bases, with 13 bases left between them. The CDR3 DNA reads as TGTGCCAGCCCACTACCTCGAACCTACAATGAGCAGTTCTTC. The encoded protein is CASPLPRTYNEQFF.

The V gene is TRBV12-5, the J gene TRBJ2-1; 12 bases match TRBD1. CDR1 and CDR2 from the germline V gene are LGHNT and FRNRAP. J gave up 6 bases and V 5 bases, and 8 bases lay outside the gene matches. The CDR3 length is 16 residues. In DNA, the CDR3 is TGTGCTAGTGGTATGACCCGGGACAGGGGGCGCAATGAGCAGTTCTTC. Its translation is CASGMTRDRGRNEQFF.

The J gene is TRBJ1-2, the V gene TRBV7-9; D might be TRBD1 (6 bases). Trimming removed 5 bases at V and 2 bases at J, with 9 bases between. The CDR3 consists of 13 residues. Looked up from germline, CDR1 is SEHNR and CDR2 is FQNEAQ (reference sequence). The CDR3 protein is CASSRDRNYGYTF. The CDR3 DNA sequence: TGTGCCAGCAGCCGTGACAGGAACTATGGCTACACCTTC.

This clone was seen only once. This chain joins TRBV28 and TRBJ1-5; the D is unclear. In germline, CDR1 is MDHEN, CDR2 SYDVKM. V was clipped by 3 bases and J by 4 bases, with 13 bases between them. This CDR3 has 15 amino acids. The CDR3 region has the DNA TGTGCCAGCAGTTTGCCCGGCGGAATTAATCAGCCCCAGCATTTT. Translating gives CASSLPGGINQPQHF. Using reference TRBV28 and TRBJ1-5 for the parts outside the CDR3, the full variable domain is DVKVTQSSRYLVKRTGEKVFLECVQDMDHENMFWYRQDPGLGLRLIYFSYDVKMKEKGDIPEGYSVSREKKERFSLILESASTNQTSMYLCASSLPGGINQPQHFGDGTRLSIL.

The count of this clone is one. The DNA of the CDR3 is TGTGCCAGCAGCTGGGACAGGGGCAGAACTGAAGCTTTCTTT. This codes for CASSWDRGRTEAFF. The J gene is TRBJ1-1, the V gene TRBV5-6; 10 bases are a match to TRBD1. Germline V gene data show CDR1 as SGHDT and CDR2 as YYEEEE. The CDR3 has 14 amino acids. V trimming: 3 bases; J trimming: 5 bases; junction bases outside the gene matches: 4.

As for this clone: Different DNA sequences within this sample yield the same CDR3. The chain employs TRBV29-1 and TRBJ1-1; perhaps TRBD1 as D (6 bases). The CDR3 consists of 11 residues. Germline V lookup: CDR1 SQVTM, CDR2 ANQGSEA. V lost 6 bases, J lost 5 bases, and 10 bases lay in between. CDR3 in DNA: TGCAGCGTAGTCAGGGGAACTGAAGCTTTCTTT. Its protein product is CSVVRGTEAFF.

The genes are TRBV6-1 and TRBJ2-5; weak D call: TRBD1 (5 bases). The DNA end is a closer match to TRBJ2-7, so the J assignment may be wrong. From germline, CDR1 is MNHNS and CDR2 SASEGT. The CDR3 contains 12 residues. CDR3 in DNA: TGTGCCAGCACGACAGATCACTACGAGCAGTACTTC. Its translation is CASTTDHYEQYF.

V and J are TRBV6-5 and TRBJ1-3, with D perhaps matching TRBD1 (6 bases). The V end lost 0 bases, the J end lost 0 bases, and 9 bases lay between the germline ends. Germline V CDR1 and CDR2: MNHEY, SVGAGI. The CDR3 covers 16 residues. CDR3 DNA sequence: TGTGCCAGCAGTTACTCGGGACACCCCTCTGGAAACACCATATATTTT. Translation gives CASSYSGHPSGNTIYF.

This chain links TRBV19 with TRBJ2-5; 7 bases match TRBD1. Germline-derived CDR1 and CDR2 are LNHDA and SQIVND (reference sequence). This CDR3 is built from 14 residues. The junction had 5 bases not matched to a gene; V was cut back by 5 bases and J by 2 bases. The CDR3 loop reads CASSPRDSQETQYF. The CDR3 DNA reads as TGTGCCAGTAGTCCACGGGACAGTCAAGAGACCCAGTACTTC.

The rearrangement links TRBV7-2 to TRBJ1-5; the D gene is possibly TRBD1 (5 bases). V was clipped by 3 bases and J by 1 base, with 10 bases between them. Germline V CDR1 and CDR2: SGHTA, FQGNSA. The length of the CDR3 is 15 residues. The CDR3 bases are TGTGCCAGCAGCTTCAGGGTAGGCAGCAATCAGCCCCAGCATTTT. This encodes CASSFRVGSNQPQHF.

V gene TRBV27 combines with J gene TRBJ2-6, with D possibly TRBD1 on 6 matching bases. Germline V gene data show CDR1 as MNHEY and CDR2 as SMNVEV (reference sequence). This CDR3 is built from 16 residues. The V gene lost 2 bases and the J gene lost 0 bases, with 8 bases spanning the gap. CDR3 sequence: CASSLEGDSGANVLTF. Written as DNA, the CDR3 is TGTGCCAGCAGTTTAGAGGGGGACTCTGGGGCCAACGTCCTGACTTTC.

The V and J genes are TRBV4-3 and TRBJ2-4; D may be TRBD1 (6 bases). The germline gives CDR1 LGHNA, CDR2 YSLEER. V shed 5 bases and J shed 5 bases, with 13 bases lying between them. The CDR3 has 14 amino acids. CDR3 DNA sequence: TGCGCCAGCAGCGAACACAGGGCCCAAAACATTCAGTACTTC. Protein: CASSEHRAQNIQYF.

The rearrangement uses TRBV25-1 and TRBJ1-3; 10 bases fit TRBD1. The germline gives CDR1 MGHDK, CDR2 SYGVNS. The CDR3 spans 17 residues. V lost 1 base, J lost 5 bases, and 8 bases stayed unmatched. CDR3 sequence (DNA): TGTGCCAGCAGTGAATGGACTGGACAGGGGGATCGAAACACCATATATTTT. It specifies CASSEWTGQGDRNTIYF.

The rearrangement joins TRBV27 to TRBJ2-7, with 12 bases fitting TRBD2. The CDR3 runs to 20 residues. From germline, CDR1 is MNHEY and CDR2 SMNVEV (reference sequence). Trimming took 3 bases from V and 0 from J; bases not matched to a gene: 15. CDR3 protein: CASSLSPTSGGPPTSYEQYF. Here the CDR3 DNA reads TGTGCCAGCAGTTTGAGTCCGACTAGCGGGGGCCCCCCTACCTCCTACGAGCAGTACTTC.

The CDR3 sequence: CASSELGRQGEGYTF. In DNA, the CDR3 is TGTGCCAGCAGTGAGTTAGGTCGGCAGGGCGAGGGCTACACCTTC. The chain links TRBV2 to TRBJ1-2, with TRBD1 as a possible D gene (5 bases). V lost 3 bases to trimming and J lost 8 bases, with 19 bases between them. CDR3 length equals 15 residues. The germline V gene has CDR1 SNHLY and CDR2 FYNNEI.

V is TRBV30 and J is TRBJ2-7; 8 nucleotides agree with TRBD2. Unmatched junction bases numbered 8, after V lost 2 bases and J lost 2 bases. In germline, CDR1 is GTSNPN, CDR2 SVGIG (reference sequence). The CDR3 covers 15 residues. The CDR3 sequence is CAWSRRREATYEQYF. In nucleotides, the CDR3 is TGTGCCTGGAGTAGGCGGCGGGAGGCCACCTACGAGCAGTACTTC.

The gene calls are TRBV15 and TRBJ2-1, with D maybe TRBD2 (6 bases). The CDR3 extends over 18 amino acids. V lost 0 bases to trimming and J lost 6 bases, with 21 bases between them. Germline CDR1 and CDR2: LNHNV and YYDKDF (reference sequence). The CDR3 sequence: CATSRERVGGGQGNEQFF. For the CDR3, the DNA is TGTGCCACCAGCAGAGAGAGGGTGGGGGGAGGTCAAGGCAATGAGCAGTTCTTC.

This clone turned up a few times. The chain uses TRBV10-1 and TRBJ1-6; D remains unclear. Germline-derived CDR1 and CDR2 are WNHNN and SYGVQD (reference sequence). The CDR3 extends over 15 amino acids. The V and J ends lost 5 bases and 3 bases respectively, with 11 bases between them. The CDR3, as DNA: TGCGCCAGCAGTTGTTACAGCCGCTATAATTCACCCCTCCACTTT. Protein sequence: CASSCYSRYNSPLHF.

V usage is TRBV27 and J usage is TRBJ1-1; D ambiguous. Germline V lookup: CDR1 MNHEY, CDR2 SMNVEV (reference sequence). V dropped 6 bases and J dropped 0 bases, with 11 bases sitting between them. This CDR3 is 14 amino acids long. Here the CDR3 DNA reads TGTGCCAGCAGGCGAAATTTGATGAACACTGAAGCTTTCTTT. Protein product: CASRRNLMNTEAFF.

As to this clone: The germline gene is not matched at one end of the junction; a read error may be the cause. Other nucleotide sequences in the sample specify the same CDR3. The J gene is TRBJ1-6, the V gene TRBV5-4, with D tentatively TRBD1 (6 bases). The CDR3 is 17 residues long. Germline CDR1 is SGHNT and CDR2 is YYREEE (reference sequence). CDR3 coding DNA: TGTGCCAGCAGCTGCTCAAGGGGGAGCTCCTATAATTCCCCCCTCCACTTT. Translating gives CASSCSRGSSYNSPLHF. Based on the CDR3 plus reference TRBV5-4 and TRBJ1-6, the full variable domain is ETGVTQSPTHLIKTRGQQVTLRCSSQSGHNTVSWYQQALGQGPQFIFQYYREEENGRGNFPPRFSGLQFPNYSSELNVNALELDDSALYLCASSCSRGSSYNSPLHFGNGTRLTVT.

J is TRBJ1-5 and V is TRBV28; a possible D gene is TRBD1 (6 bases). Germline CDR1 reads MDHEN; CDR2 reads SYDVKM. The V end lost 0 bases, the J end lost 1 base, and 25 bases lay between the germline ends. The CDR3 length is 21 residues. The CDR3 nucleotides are TGTGCCAGCAGTTTATGGCACCGGGACACGCCTAGGCCCGGGAGCAATCAGCCCCAGCATTTT. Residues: CASSLWHRDTPRPGSNQPQHF.

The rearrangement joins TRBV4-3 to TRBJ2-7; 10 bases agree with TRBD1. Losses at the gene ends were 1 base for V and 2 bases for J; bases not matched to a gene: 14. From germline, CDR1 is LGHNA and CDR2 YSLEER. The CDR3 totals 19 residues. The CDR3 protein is CASSQGDVWTGTGAYEQYF. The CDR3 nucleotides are TGCGCCAGCAGCCAAGGAGACGTTTGGACGGGGACAGGGGCCTACGAGCAGTACTTC.

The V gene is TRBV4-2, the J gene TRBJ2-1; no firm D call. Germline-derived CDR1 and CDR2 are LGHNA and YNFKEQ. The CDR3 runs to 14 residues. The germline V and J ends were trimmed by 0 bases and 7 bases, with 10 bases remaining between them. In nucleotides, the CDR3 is TGTGCCAGCAGCCAAGATCCCGACAAAAATGAGCAGTTCTTC. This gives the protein CASSQDPDKNEQFF.

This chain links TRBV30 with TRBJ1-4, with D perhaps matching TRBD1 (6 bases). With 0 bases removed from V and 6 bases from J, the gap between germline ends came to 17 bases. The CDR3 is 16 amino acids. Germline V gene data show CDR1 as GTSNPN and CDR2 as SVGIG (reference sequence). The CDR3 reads CAWSVVGAKHHEKLFF. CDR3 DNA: TGTGCCTGGAGTGTTGTGGGGGCCAAACACCATGAAAAACTGTTTTTT.

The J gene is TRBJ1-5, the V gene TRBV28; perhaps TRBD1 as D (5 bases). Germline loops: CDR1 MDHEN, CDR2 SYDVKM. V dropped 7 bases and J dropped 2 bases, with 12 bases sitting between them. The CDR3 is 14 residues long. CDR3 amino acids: CASIRGYGNQPQHF. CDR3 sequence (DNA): TGTGCCAGCATAAGGGGATATGGCAATCAGCCCCAGCATTTT.

The CDR3 spells CASSIAVGAGYTF. In DNA form, the CDR3 reads TGTGCCAGCTCAATCGCTGTTGGGGCTGGCTACACCTTC. V usage is TRBV25-1 and J usage is TRBJ1-2, with D possibly matching TRBD1 (5 bases). In germline, CDR1 is MGHDK, CDR2 SYGVNS. V was pared by 8 bases and J by 7 bases, with 17 bases between. The CDR3 totals 13 residues.

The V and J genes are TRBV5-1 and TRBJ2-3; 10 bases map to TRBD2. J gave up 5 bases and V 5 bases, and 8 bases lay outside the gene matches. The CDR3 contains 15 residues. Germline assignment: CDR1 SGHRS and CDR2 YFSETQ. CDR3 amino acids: CASRSGGAVGDTQYF. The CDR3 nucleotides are TGCGCCAGCAGAAGCGGGGGGGCTGTTGGAGATACGCAGTATTTT.

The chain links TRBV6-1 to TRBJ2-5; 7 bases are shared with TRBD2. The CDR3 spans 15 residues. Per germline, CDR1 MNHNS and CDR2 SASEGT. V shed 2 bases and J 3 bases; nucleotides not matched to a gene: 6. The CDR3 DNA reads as TGTGCCAGCAGTGAACCGACTAGCTCGGAAGAGACCCAGTACTTC. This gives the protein CASSEPTSSEETQYF.

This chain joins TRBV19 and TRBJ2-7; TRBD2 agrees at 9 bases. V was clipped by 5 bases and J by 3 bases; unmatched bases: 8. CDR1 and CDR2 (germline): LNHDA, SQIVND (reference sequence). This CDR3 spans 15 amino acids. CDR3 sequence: CASSLGVAGVYEQYF. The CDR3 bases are TGTGCCAGTAGTCTCGGGGTAGCGGGAGTCTACGAGCAGTACTTC.

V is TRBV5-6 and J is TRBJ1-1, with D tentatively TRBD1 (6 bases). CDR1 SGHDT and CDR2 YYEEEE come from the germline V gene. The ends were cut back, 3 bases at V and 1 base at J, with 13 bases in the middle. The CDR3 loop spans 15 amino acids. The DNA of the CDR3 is TGTGCCAGCAGCTCAATGGACAGACCGAACACTGAAGCTTTCTTT. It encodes CASSSMDRPNTEAFF.

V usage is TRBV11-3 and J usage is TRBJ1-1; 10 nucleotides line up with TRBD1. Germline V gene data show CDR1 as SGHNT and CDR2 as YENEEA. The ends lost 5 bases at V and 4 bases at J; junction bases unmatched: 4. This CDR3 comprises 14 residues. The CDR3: CASSPGTGATEAFF. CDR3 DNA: TGTGCCAGCAGCCCTGGGACAGGGGCCACTGAAGCTTTCTTT.

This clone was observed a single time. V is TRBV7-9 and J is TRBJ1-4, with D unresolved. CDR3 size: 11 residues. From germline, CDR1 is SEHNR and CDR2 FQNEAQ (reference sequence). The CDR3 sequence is CASETNEKLFF. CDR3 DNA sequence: TGTGCGTCAGAAACTAATGAAAAACTGTTTTTT.